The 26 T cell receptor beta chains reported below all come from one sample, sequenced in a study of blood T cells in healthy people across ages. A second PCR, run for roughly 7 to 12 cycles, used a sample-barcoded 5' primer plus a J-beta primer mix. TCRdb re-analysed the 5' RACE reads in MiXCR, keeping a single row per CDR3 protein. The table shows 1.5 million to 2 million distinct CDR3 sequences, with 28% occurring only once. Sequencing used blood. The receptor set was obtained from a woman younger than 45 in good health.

CDR3 sequence (DNA): TGTGCCAGCAGCTCACAGGGGGCACCTAGCACAGATACGCAGTATTTT. This encodes CASSSQGAPSTDTQYF. The chain carries TRBV7-3 and TRBJ2-3; TRBD1 aligns across 9 bases. This CDR3 region has 16 residues. J gave up 0 bases and V 4 bases, and 5 bases lay outside the gene matches. Germline lookup yields CDR1 SGHTA and CDR2 FQGTGA.

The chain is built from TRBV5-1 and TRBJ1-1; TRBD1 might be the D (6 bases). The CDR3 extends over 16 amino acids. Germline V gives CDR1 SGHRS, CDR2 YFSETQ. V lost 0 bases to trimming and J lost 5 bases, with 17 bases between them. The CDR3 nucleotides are TGCGCCAGCAGCTTGGTTCCAGGGGCCGGAGGGACTGAAGCTTTCTTT. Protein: CASSLVPGAGGTEAFF.

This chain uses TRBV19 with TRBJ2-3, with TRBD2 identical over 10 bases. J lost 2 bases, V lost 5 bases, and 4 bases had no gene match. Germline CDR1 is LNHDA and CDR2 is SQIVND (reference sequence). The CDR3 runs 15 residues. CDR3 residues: CASSPSGSYTDTQYF. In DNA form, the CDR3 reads TGTGCCAGTAGTCCTAGCGGGAGTTACACAGATACGCAGTATTTT.

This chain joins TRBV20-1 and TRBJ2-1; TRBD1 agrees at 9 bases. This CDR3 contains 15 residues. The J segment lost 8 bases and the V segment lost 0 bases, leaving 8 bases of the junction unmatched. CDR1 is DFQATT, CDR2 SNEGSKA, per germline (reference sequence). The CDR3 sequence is CSARDQGTGYDEQFF. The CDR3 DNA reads TGCAGTGCTAGAGATCAAGGGACAGGGTACGATGAGCAGTTCTTC.

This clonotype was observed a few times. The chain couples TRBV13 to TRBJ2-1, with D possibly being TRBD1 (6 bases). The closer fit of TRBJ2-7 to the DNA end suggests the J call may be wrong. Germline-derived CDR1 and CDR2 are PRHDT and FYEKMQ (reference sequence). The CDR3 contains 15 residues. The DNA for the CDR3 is TGTGCCAGCAGCTTGGACCCGACAGGCGACAATGAGCAGTACTTC. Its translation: CASSLDPTGDNEQYF.

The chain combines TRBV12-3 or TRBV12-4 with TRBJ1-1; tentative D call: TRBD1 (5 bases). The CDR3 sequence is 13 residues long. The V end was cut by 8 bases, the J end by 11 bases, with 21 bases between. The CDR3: CASGVGRGVRAFF. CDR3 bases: TGTGCCAGCGGGGTGGGGCGTGGGGTTCGGGCTTTCTTT.

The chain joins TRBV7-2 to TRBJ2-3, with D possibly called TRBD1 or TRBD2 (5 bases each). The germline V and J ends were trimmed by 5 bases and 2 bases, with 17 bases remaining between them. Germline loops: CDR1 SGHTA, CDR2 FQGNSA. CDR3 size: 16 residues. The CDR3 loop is CASSPRGASPTDTQYF. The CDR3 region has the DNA TGTGCCAGCAGCCCCCGAGGGGCTTCTCCCACAGATACGCAGTATTTT.

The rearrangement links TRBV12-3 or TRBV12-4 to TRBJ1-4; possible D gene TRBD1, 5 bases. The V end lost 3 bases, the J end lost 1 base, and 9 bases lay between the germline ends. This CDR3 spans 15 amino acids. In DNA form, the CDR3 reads TGTGCCAGCAGTTTTAGGGGTGGAACTAATGAAAAACTGTTTTTT. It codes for CASSFRGGTNEKLFF.

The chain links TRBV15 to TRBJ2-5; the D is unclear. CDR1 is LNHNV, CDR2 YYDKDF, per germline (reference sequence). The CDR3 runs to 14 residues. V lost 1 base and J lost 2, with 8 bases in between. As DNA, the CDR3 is TGTGCCACCAGCAGAGTTCCGGGTCAAGAGACCCAGTACTTC. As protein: CATSRVPGQETQYF.

CDR3 DNA: TGCAGTGCTAGACACGGGACAGACAATGAGCAGTACTTC. This gives the protein CSARHGTDNEQYF. V usage is TRBV20-1 and J usage is TRBJ2-1, with TRBD1 matching 7 bases. With the DNA end fitting TRBJ2-7 better, the J assignment may be wrong. This CDR3 comprises 13 residues. Germline lookup yields CDR1 DFQATT and CDR2 SNEGSKA (reference sequence).

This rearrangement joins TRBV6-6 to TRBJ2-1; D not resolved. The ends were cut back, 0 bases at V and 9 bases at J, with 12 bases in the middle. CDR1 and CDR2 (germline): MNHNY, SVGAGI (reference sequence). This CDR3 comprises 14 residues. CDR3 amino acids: CASSYSSKGTEQFF. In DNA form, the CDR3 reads TGTGCCAGCAGTTACTCGAGTAAGGGAACTGAGCAGTTCTTC.

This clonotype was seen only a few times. CDR3 amino acids: CASSPGKLAGELFF. CDR3 nucleotides: TGTGCCAGCAGCCCGGGCAAATTAGCCGGGGAGCTGTTTTTT. The chain is built from TRBV7-3 and TRBJ2-2; D is undetermined. The V gene's germline CDR1 is SGHTA and CDR2 FQGTGA. Trimming pared 5 bases from V and 6 bases from J, leaving 13 bases between. The CDR3 sequence is 14 residues long.

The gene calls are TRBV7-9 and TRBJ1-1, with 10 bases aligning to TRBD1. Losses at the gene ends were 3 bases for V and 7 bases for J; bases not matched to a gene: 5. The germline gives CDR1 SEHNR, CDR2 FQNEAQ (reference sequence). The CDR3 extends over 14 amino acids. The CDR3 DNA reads TGTGCCAGCAGCTTCCTGACAGGGGGCGTTGAAGCTTTCTTT. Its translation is CASSFLTGGVEAFF.

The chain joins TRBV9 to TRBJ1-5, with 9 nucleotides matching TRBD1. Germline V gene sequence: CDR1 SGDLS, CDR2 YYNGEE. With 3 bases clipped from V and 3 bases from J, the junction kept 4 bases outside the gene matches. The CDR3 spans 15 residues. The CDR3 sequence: CASSAGTGHNQPQHF. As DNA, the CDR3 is TGTGCCAGCAGCGCGGGGACAGGGCACAATCAGCCCCAGCATTTT.

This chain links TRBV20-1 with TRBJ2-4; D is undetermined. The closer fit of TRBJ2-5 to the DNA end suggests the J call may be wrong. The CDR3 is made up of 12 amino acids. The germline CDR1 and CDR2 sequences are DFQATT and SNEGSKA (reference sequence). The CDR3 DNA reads TGCAGTGCCGCCCCCCAACAAGAGACCCAGTACTTC. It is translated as CSAAPQQETQYF.

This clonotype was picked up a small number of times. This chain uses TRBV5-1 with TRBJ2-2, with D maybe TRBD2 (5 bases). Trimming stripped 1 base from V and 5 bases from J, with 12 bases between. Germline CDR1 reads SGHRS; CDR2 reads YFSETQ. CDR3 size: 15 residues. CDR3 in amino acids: CASSLIAGITGELFF. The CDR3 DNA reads TGCGCCAGCAGCTTGATTGCCGGGATAACCGGGGAGCTGTTTTTT.

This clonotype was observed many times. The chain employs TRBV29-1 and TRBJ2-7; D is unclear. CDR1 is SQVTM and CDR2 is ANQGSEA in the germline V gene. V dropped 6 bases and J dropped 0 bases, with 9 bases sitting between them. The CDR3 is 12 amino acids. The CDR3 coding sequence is TGCAGCGTCCTGGACGGCTCCTACGAGCAGTACTTC. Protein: CSVLDGSYEQYF.

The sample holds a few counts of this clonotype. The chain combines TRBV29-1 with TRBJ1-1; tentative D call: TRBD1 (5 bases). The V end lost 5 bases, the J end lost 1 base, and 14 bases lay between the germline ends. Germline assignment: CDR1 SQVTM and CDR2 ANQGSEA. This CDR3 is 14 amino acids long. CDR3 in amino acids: CSVTEGRQNTEAFF. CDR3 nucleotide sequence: TGCAGCGTTACTGAGGGACGTCAGAACACTGAAGCTTTCTTT.

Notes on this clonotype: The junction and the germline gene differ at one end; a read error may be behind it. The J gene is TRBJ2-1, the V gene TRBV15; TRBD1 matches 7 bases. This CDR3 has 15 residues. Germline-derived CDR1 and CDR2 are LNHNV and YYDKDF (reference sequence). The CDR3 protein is CTTSMGQPYLNEQFF. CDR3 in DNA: TGTACCACCAGCATGGGACAGCCCTACCTTAATGAGCAGTTCTTC.

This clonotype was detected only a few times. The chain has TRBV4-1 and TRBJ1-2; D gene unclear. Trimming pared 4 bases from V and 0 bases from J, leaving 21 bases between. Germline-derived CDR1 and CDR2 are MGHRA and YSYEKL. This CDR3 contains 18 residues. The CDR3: CASSLQGPLGRANYGYTF. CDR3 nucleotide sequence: TGCGCCAGCAGCCTCCAAGGGCCCTTAGGGAGGGCTAACTATGGCTACACCTTC.

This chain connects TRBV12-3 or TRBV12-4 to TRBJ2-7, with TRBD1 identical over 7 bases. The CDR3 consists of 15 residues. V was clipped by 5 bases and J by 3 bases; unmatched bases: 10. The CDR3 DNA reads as TGTGCCAGCAGTGTGACAGGGATAGCACTCTACGAGCAGTACTTC. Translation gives CASSVTGIALYEQYF.

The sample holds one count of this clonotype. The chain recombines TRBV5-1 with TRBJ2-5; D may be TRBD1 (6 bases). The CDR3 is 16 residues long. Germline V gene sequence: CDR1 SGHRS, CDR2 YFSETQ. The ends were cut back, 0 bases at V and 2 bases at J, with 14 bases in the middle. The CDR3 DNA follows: TGCGCCAGCAGCTTGGGGACAGTTAACTTACAAGAGACCCAGTACTTC. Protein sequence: CASSLGTVNLQETQYF.

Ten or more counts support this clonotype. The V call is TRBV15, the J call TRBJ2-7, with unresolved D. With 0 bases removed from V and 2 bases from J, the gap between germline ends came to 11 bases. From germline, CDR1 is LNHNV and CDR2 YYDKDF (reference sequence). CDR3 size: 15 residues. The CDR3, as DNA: TGTGCCACCAGCAGAGAGGTACACTCCACCTACGAGCAGTACTTC. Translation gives CATSREVHSTYEQYF.

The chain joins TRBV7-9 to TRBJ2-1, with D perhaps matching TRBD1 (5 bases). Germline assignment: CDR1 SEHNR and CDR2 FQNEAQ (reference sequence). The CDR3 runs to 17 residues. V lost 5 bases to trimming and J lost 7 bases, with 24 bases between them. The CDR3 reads CASSAVGQGRVDNEQFF. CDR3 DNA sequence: TGTGCCAGCAGCGCCGTGGGTCAGGGAAGGGTGGATAATGAGCAGTTCTTC.

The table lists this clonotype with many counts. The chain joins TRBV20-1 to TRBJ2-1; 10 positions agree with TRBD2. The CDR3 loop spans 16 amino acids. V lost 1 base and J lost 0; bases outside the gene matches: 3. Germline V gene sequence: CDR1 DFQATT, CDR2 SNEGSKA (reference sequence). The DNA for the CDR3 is TGCAGTGCTAGAGTTAGCGGGGGGAGCTCCTACAATGAGCAGTTCTTC. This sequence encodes CSARVSGGSSYNEQFF.

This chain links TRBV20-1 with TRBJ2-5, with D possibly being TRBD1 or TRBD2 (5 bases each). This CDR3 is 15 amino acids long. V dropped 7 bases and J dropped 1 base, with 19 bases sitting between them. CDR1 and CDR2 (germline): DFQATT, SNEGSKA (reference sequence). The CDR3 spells CSVAAGTGTQETQYF. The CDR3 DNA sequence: TGCAGTGTCGCGGCCGGGACCGGAACCCAAGAGACCCAGTACTTC.